This T cell receptor (beta chain) derives from a study of T cells after posttransplantation cyclophosphamide. Only in-frame clones appear in the TCRdb table, and some are missing; sequencing was by immunoSEQ multiplex PCR. The profile covers 30,000 to 40,000 clones, none occurring a single time. Study-wide points: Blood and skin or GI T cell repertoires showed limited TRB overlap. After PTCy, TRB diversity resembled that of CNI/methotrexate controls. Later blood repertoires were often dominated by clones from the donor CD8+ memory compartment.

The CDR3 runs to 13 residues. The V and J ends lost 2 bases and 5 bases respectively, with 10 bases between them. In germline, CDR1 is MNHEY, CDR2 SMNVEV (reference sequence). This clone was observed many times. The antigen remains undetermined. The chain joins TRBV27 to TRBJ2-7; possibly TRBD1 for D (5 bases). The sample consisted of PBMCs. This clonotype was obtained from a man aged 50-59 years in good health, CMV-negative, and a related stem cell transplant donor. The CDR3 DNA reads as TGTGCCAGCAGTTTAGGCCAGGGCCACGAGCAGTACTTC. This codes for CASSLGQGHEQYF.